This TCR beta chain was captured in a study of technical replicates of blood from a few donors. The CDR3 contains 16 residues. V lost 2 bases to trimming and J lost 0 bases; unmatched junction nucleotides: 6. Looked up from germline, CDR1 is SGDLS and CDR2 is YYNGEE. Some clones are missing from TCRdb's copy, which holds only in-frame ones; the method was immunoSEQ multiplex PCR. The sample lists tens of thousands of clones; approximately 90% were seen once. The receptor comes from a human donor in good health. The chain couples TRBV9 to TRBJ2-3; 7 positions match TRBD2. Sequencing was carried out using T cells isolated from PBMCs. The CDR3 region has the DNA TGTGCCAGCAGCGTCCTACTAGCGTCTAGCACAGATACGCAGTATTTT. It specifies CASSVLLASSTDTQYF.